This T cell receptor beta chain was recovered during a study of blood T cells in healthy people across ages. Whole-study context: In model experiments, template switching was able to capture about one barcoded beta molecule for every two T cells that were present. Whole-study results and caveats: Any conclusive comparison of naive versus antigen-experienced cells was prevented by using unsorted PBMCs. Diversity was higher, and naive CD4+ cells more numerous, in long-lived donors than in aged donors.

At least 5.5 micrograms of total RNA were extracted per sample. Through a sample-barcoded 5' primer and a J-beta primer mix, a second PCR was run for roughly 6 to 12 cycles. One entry per CDR3 protein results from TCRdb running MiXCR on the 5' RACE reads. Of 650,000 to 900,000 distinct CDR3 sequences in the sample, approximately 67% were seen once. Turning to this clonotype: Its cognate antigen is unknown.

J lost 5 bases, V lost 4 bases, and 10 bases had no gene match. The CDR3 has 15 residues. CDR1 is DFQATT and CDR2 is SNEGSKA in the germline V gene (reference sequence). What was sequenced was blood. This chain joins TRBV20-1 and TRBJ2-4; 8 bases are a match to TRBD1. This sequence was found in a man aged 30 to 45 in good health. The CDR3, as DNA: TGCAGTGCTACCCATTCCGACAGGGGCCAAAACATTCAGTACTTC. Translated: CSATHSDRGQNIQYF.